Below, one TCR beta chain is given with its context. As originally analysed: Estimated nucleated cell counts came from reference gene primer amplification. Data came from immunoSEQ multiplex PCR; TCRdb stores just in-frame clones and leaves some out. The V and J calls and clone size are taken from that table; D and trimming were inferred from the DNA. The sample contains 200,000 to 300,000 clones, around four fifths of which appear only once. This record belongs to a study of blood T cell repertoires in COVID-19. As for the study in general: Donors in the United States, Italy and Spain gave samples during acute or convalescent COVID-19. T cells, B-cell-depleted T cells, or PBMCs provided the cDNA or gDNA that served as material.

The CDR3 is 15 residues long. CDR1 is SNHLY, CDR2 FYNNEI, per germline. The germline V and J ends were trimmed by 4 bases and 1 base, with 11 bases remaining between them. The sequence was obtained from a woman aged 55-69 years with active or convalescent COVID-19. Sequences were obtained from peripheral blood. This sequence joins TRBV2 and TRBJ2-1; a possible D gene is TRBD2 (6 bases). Here the CDR3 reads CASSVGAGSYNEQFF. The CDR3 nucleotides read TGTGCCAGCAGTGTCGGGGCGGGGTCCTACAATGAGCAGTTCTTC. Together with reference TRBV2 and TRBJ2-1, the CDR3 gives the full variable domain: EPEVTQTPSHQVTQMGQEVILRCVPISNHLYFYWYRQILGQKVEFLVSFYNNEISEKSEIFDDQFSVERPDGSNFTLKIRSTKLEDSAMYFCASSVGAGSYNEQFFGPGTRLTVL.